The 29 T cell receptor beta chains below were found in one sample sequenced in a study of blood T cells in healthy people across ages. PCR was performed a second time for about 6 to 12 cycles using a sample-barcoded 5' primer and a J-beta primer mix. TCRdb called the 5' RACE reads again in MiXCR, with one record for every CDR3 protein. The sample comprises around 1.5 million distinct CDR3 sequences, around 59% of which are singletons, and roughly 7% rests with the top ten. The sample taken for sequencing was blood. The receptor set was obtained from a man younger than 30 in good health.

The V gene is TRBV20-1, the J gene TRBJ1-1; no clear D gene. The CDR3 is 12 residues long. Germline V gene lookup returns CDR1 DFQATT and CDR2 SNEGSKA (reference sequence). Trimming left V 2 bases short and J 10 bases short, with 14 bases between. The CDR3 DNA is TGCAGTGCTAGAACCCAGTTTCTTGGAGCTTTCTTT. Protein sequence: CSARTQFLGAFF.

The V and J genes are TRBV21-1 and TRBJ1-2. TRBV21-1 is a listed pseudogene. This CDR3 comprises 10 residues. CDR3 sequence reads: CASSRSDYTF. The CDR3 bases are TGTGCCAGCAGCAGGTCTGACTACACCTTC.

The CDR3: CASNIGGNYGYTF. The CDR3 region has the DNA TGCGCCAGCAACATCGGGGGCAACTATGGCTACACCTTC. The chain carries TRBV5-1 and TRBJ1-2; TRBD1 might be the D (6 bases). The CDR3 has 13 residues. CDR1 is SGHRS and CDR2 is YFSETQ in the germline V gene. Trimming pared 6 bases from V and 2 bases from J, leaving 11 bases between.

The chain has TRBV2 and TRBJ1-2; no clear D. Germline V gives CDR1 SNHLY, CDR2 FYNNEI. V was shortened by 3 bases and J by 5 bases, with 7 bases between the two germline ends. CDR3 length equals 12 residues. The CDR3 DNA reads as TGTGCCAGCAGTGACAAGGTTTATGGCTACACCTTC. Translating gives CASSDKVYGYTF.

The V gene is TRBV5-1, the J gene TRBJ1-2; TRBD1 is a possible D gene (5 bases). Germline V gives CDR1 SGHRS, CDR2 YFSETQ. This CDR3 spans 14 amino acids. V shed 0 bases and J shed 7 bases, with 13 bases lying between them. The CDR3 region has the DNA TGCGCCAGCAGCTTGGCCCGGGGAACAGGTGGCTACACCTTC. Protein: CASSLARGTGGYTF.

In its sample, this clonotype was seen a few times. The chain employs TRBV29-1 and TRBJ2-2; D unclear. Germline assignment: CDR1 SQVTM and CDR2 ANQGSEA. The length of the CDR3 is 12 residues. The V gene lost 7 bases and the J gene lost 5 bases, with 11 bases spanning the gap. The CDR3 DNA follows: TGCAGCGGGACCGACCAGACCGGGGAGCTGTTTTTT. Its translation: CSGTDQTGELFF.

This chain links TRBV4-3 with TRBJ1-6; the match to TRBD1 covers 8 bases. Trimming took 0 bases from V and 11 from J; bases not matched to a gene: 6. This CDR3 is built from 15 residues. In germline, CDR1 is LGHNA, CDR2 YSLEER. CDR3 DNA: TGCGCCAGCAGCCAAGAGTGGCAGGGGGCAACACCCCTCCACTTT. Translation: CASSQEWQGATPLHF.

The rearrangement joins TRBV4-3 to TRBJ2-7; no clear D gene. The CDR3 loop spans 15 amino acids. The germline gives CDR1 LGHNA, CDR2 YSLEER. Between the trimmed V and J ends, which lost 1 base and 0 bases, there was a span of 10 bases. In nucleotides, the CDR3 is TGCGCCAGCAGCCAAGTGCTTTCTGTCTCCTACGAGCAGTACTTC. Its translation is CASSQVLSVSYEQYF.

The rearrangement joins TRBV5-6 to TRBJ2-7, with D tentatively TRBD1 (6 bases). Matching the DNA end better, TRBJ2-5 makes the J call doubtful. The CDR3 is made up of 14 amino acids. The germline V gene encodes CDR1 SGHDT and CDR2 YYEEEE. CDR3 protein: CASSPDRGLGTQYF. CDR3 nucleotide sequence: TGTGCCAGCAGCCCGGACAGAGGACTGGGGACCCAGTACTTC.

J is TRBJ2-1 and V is TRBV7-6; TRBD2 aligns across 8 bases. There are 16 residues in the CDR3. CDR1 and CDR2 (germline): SGHVS, FNYEAQ. The J segment lost 4 bases and the V segment lost 5 bases, leaving 10 bases of the junction unmatched. The CDR3 protein is CASSASGRGDYNEQFF. DNA of the CDR3: TGTGCCAGCAGCGCCTCTGGGCGGGGGGATTACAATGAGCAGTTCTTC. The full variable domain, with the rest looked up from reference TRBV7-6 and TRBJ2-1, is GAGVSQSPRYKVTKRGQDVALRCDPISGHVSLYWYRQALGQGPEFLTYFNYEAQQDKSGLPNDRFSAERPEGSISTLTIQRTEQRDSAMYRCASSASGRGDYNEQFFGPGTRLTVL.

On this clonotype itself: The junction departs from the called germline gene at one end, perhaps through a read error. This chain uses TRBV12-3 or TRBV12-4 with TRBJ2-3; 10 bases match TRBD2. The CDR3 totals 15 residues. CDR3 nucleotide sequence: TGTGCCAGCAGTCTAGCGGGAGAGAGGTCAGATACGCAGTATTTT. It specifies CASSLAGERSDTQYF.

The chain combines TRBV20-1 with TRBJ2-5, with 15 positions matching TRBD2. The trim removed 6 bases at V and 3 bases at J, leaving 8 bases unmatched. The CDR3 runs 16 residues. In germline, CDR1 is DFQATT, CDR2 SNEGSKA (reference sequence). The chain's CDR3 is CSASRTSGRAEETQYF. Written as DNA, the CDR3 is TGCAGTGCCTCAAGGACTAGCGGGAGGGCCGAAGAGACCCAGTACTTC.

This clonotype was counted a few times. The V and J genes are TRBV29-1 and TRBJ2-1, with D possibly being TRBD1 or TRBD2 (5 bases each). Germline CDR1 reads SQVTM; CDR2 reads ANQGSEA. The germline V and J ends were trimmed by 5 bases and 6 bases, with 20 bases remaining between them. There are 15 residues in the CDR3. In DNA form, the CDR3 reads TGCAGCGTTCGAGTCGACGGGGATAGGGGCAATGAGCAGTTCTTC. Protein: CSVRVDGDRGNEQFF.

The rearrangement links TRBV5-1 to TRBJ2-3; D is uncertain. Trimming took 0 bases from V and 0 from J, leaving 8 bases between them. This CDR3 comprises 15 residues. CDR1 is SGHRS and CDR2 is YFSETQ in the germline V gene. This CDR3 reads CASSLGWESTDTQYF. The CDR3 bases are TGCGCCAGCAGCTTGGGCTGGGAAAGCACAGATACGCAGTATTTT.

The chain employs TRBV7-9 and TRBJ2-5, with a possible D match to TRBD2 (5 bases). V lost 5 bases and J 5 bases, leaving 15 bases between the germline ends. The germline V gene has CDR1 SEHNR and CDR2 FQNEAQ (reference sequence). The CDR3 has 14 residues. The CDR3 coding sequence is TGTGCCAGCAGCGGCGAGGGCCTTGGGGAGACCCAGTACTTC. Its translation is CASSGEGLGETQYF.

V usage is TRBV29-1 and J usage is TRBJ1-1; D may be TRBD1 (5 bases). Looked up from germline, CDR1 is SQVTM and CDR2 is ANQGSEA. V was trimmed by 7 bases and J by 0 bases, leaving 21 bases between them. The CDR3 is 16 residues long. CDR3 sequence (DNA): TGCAGCGACGGCCCATGGGGGGATGTCATGAACACTGAAGCTTTCTTT. This sequence encodes CSDGPWGDVMNTEAFF.

This sequence joins TRBV5-1 and TRBJ1-4, with 7 bases that match TRBD1. The V gene end was trimmed by 2 bases and the J gene end by 6 bases; junction bases not matched to a gene: 13. The CDR3 totals 17 residues. Germline CDR1 is SGHRS and CDR2 is YFSETQ. The CDR3 bases are TGCGCCAGCAGCTTTGCGGGACAGCCCCCCGGATATGAAAAACTGTTTTTT. This encodes CASSFAGQPPGYEKLFF. The whole variable domain, remainder taken from reference TRBV5-1 and TRBJ1-4, is KAGVTQTPRYLIKTRGQQVTLSCSPISGHRSVSWYQQTPGQGLQFLFEYFSETQRNKGNFPGRFSGRQFSNSRSEMNVSTLELGDSALYLCASSFAGQPPGYEKLFFGSGTQLSVL.

This clonotype turned up a few times. The J gene is TRBJ2-1, the V gene TRBV20-1; TRBD2 might be the D (6 bases). Germline CDR1 DFQATT, CDR2 SNEGSKA (reference sequence). The V and J ends lost 6 bases and 0 bases respectively, with 15 bases between them. The CDR3 has 15 amino acids. CDR3 in amino acids: CSALKGGASYNEQFF. CDR3 DNA: TGCAGTGCCCTAAAGGGCGGGGCCTCCTACAATGAGCAGTTCTTC.

This clonotype turned up a few times. The V call is TRBV5-4, the J call TRBJ2-5; TRBD2 aligns across 12 bases. The CDR3 is made up of 13 amino acids. In germline, CDR1 is SGHNT, CDR2 YYREEE (reference sequence). The V gene end was trimmed by 4 bases and the J gene end by 11 bases; junction bases not matched to a gene: 6. For the CDR3, the DNA is TGTGCCAGCAGCATAAGACTAGCGGGGGATCAGTACTTC. Translating it yields CASSIRLAGDQYF.

This chain links TRBV20-1 with TRBJ2-7; TRBD1 matches 9 bases. CDR1 is DFQATT and CDR2 is SNEGSKA in the germline V gene (reference sequence). This CDR3 has 15 amino acids. The junction had 7 bases not matched to a gene; V was cut back by 1 base and J by 3 bases. The chain's CDR3 is CSARGRETGGYEQYF. The CDR3 DNA reads TGCAGTGCTAGAGGGAGGGAGACAGGGGGCTACGAGCAGTACTTC.

The chain links TRBV4-1 to TRBJ2-3, with 7 bases that match TRBD2. The CDR3 contains 16 residues. The V gene end was trimmed by 0 bases and the J gene end by 4 bases; junction bases not matched to a gene: 7. CDR1 and CDR2 (germline): MGHRA, YSYEKL. The CDR3 here is CASSQDGGRSSDTQYF. DNA for the CDR3: TGCGCCAGCAGCCAAGATGGCGGGAGAAGCTCAGATACGCAGTATTTT.

The J gene is TRBJ1-5, the V gene TRBV20-1, with D perhaps TRBD1 (6 bases). Trimming shortened V by 0 bases and J by 0 bases, and 12 bases separated the two germline ends. In germline, CDR1 is DFQATT, CDR2 SNEGSKA (reference sequence). The CDR3 runs 16 residues. CDR3 nucleotides: TGCAGTGCTAGAGATGGACAGCGTTATAGCAATCAGCCCCAGCATTTT. It is translated as CSARDGQRYSNQPQHF.

A few counts support this clonotype. The rearrangement uses TRBV3-1 and TRBJ1-2, with 7 bases matching TRBD1. The CDR3 length is 17 residues. The germline CDR1 and CDR2 sequences are LGHDT and YNNKEL (reference sequence). The V segment lost 3 bases and the J segment 0 bases; nucleotides outside the gene matches: 10. The CDR3 here is CASSHYPGQLANYGYTF. The CDR3 region has the DNA TGTGCCAGCAGCCATTACCCGGGACAGTTAGCTAACTATGGCTACACCTTC.

This clonotype was picked up a small number of times. The chain combines TRBV12-3 or TRBV12-4 with TRBJ1-2, with unresolved D. The CDR3 covers 15 residues. Trimming stripped 0 bases from V and 7 bases from J, with 15 bases between. CDR3 in amino acids: CASSLAAMGGSGYTF. The DNA for the CDR3 is TGTGCCAGCAGTTTAGCGGCGATGGGAGGGTCTGGCTACACCTTC.

The chain couples TRBV25-1 to TRBJ2-7; D is perhaps TRBD1 or TRBD2 (6 bases each). Germline-derived CDR1 and CDR2 are MGHDK and SYGVNS. Trimming took off 2 bases at V and 7 bases at J, with 15 bases between the two ends. This CDR3 contains 14 residues. The CDR3 coding sequence is TGTGCCAGCAGTGAACTACCCAGGGGAGGTGAGCAGTACTTC. It codes for CASSELPRGGEQYF.

V gene TRBV4-2 combines with J gene TRBJ2-3; 7 positions match TRBD2. Looked up from germline, CDR1 is LGHNA and CDR2 is YNFKEQ. This CDR3 comprises 13 residues. The ends lost 5 bases at V and 5 bases at J; junction bases unmatched: 4. CDR3 nucleotides: TGTGCCAGCAGCTACCCTAGCGGAGATACGCAGTATTTT. Translation gives CASSYPSGDTQYF.

The chain uses TRBV4-3 and TRBJ2-3; D ambiguous. The germline gives CDR1 LGHNA, CDR2 YSLEER. The CDR3 is made up of 14 amino acids. The ends were cut back, 4 bases at V and 1 base at J, with 9 bases in the middle. CDR3 in DNA: TGCGCCAGCAGCCCTTTTCTGGGCACAGATACGCAGTATTTT. Its protein product is CASSPFLGTDTQYF.

V is TRBV25-1 and J is TRBJ1-2; the match to TRBD1 covers 7 bases. The CDR3 has 16 residues. Trimming removed 0 bases from V and 4 bases from J; junction bases left unmatched: 8. Per the germline V gene, CDR1 is MGHDK and CDR2 is SYGVNS. The CDR3 coding sequence is TGTGCCAGCAGTGAATACATCAGGGGGTCTGGCTATGGCTACACCTTC. It yields the protein CASSEYIRGSGYGYTF.

V and J are TRBV5-1 and TRBJ2-1; D gene uncertain. From germline, CDR1 is SGHRS and CDR2 YFSETQ. V gave up 2 bases and J gave up 5 bases, with 20 bases separating them. This CDR3 comprises 17 residues. CDR3 DNA: TGCGCCAGCAGCTTTTTGGGTAGCCGCACCCTCAACAATGAGCAGTTCTTC. Translated: CASSFLGSRTLNNEQFF. Combining the CDR3 with reference TRBV5-1 and TRBJ2-1 gives the whole variable domain KAGVTQTPRYLIKTRGQQVTLSCSPISGHRSVSWYQQTPGQGLQFLFEYFSETQRNKGNFPGRFSGRQFSNSRSEMNVSTLELGDSALYLCASSFLGSRTLNNEQFFGPGTRLTVL.